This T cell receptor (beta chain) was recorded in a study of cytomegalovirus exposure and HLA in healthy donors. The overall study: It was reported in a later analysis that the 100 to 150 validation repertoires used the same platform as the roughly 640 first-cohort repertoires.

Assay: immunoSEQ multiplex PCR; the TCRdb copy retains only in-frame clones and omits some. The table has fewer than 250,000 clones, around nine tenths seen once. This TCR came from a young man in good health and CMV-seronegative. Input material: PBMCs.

CDR3 protein: CASRGGLGDTQYF. The CDR3 nucleotides are TGTGCCAGCAGGGGGGGGCTCGGAGATACGCAGTATTTT. The chain links TRBV6-5 to TRBJ2-3, with a possible D match to TRBD2 (7 bases). Looked up from germline, CDR1 is MNHEY and CDR2 is SVGAGI. This CDR3 has 13 amino acids. V gave up 6 bases and J gave up 5 bases, with 12 bases separating them.